This is a list of T cell receptor beta chains from one sample in a study of T-cell memory formation after mild COVID-19. TCRdb re-analysed the 5' RACE reads in MiXCR, keeping a single row per CDR3 protein. The repertoire has hundreds of thousands of distinct CDR3 sequences, roughly 18% of them found once; the top ten carry around 12%. Sequenced material: PBMCs or a T cell subset sorted from them (not recorded which). The receptors shown here come from an adult woman who had mild COVID-19 (a few samples of this study predate the infection). Cell type and time point are not known. CDR3s include the opening cysteine and the closing phenylalanine or tryptophan. D genes are given only for firm matches. The size field is filled for only some rows; it gives once, few, many or a size class.

j_call,clone_size,d_call,v_call,cdr3_nt,cdr3_aa
TRBJ1-5,few,.,TRBV5-1,TGCGCCAGCAGCTTCGGGGGACCGGATCAGCCCCAGCATTTT,CASSFGGPDQPQHF
TRBJ2-1,few,.,TRBV7-2,TGTGCCAGCAGCTTAGCGCAAGTCGAGTTCTTC,CASSLAQVEFF
TRBJ2-5,few,.,TRBV5-1,TGCGCCAGCAGCTTGGAGGCAGGGGAGACCCAGTACTTC,CASSLEAGETQYF
TRBJ1-1,few,.,TRBV7-9,TGTGCCAGCAGCGGACCCAACTGGGACACTGAAGCTTTCTTT,CASSGPNWDTEAFF
TRBJ2-1,.,.,TRBV12-3/TRBV12-4,TGTGCCAGCAGTTTCGAGGGGGGCGCGATCAATGAGCAGTTCTTC,CASSFEGGAINEQFF
TRBJ2-1,.,.,TRBV7-2,TGTGCCAGCAGCTTAGCCGTGGCTGAGCAGTTCTTC,CASSLAVAEQFF
TRBJ1-1,.,.,TRBV18,TGTGCCAGCTCTAACCAGGTTGCCAGAAACACTGAAGCTTTCTTT,CASSNQVARNTEAFF
TRBJ1-2,.,.,TRBV7-9,TGTGCCAGCAGCTTAAAGGGCATTGGCGGGAACTATGGCTACACCTTC,CASSLKGIGGNYGYTF
TRBJ2-1,.,.,TRBV7-9,TGTGCCAGCAGCTTAGACAAGGGGCTCAGCTACAATGAGCAGTTCTTC,CASSLDKGLSYNEQFF
TRBJ2-5,few,.,TRBV12-3/TRBV12-4,TGTGCCACCAGCGGTGGGGGGCCGTGGGAGACCCAGTACTTC,CATSGGGPWETQYF
TRBJ1-5,.,.,TRBV6-2/TRBV6-3,TGTGCCAGCAGTTCCCGAACAGGAAATCAGCCCCAGCATTTT,CASSSRTGNQPQHF
TRBJ2-1,.,TRBD2,TRBV5-1,TGCGCCAGCAGCGTGGGGACTAGCTCAGAATACAATGAGCAGTTCTTC,CASSVGTSSEYNEQFF
TRBJ2-7,.,.,TRBV6-1,TGTGCCACCATGAGACGTCCCTACGAGCAGTACTTC,CATMRRPYEQYF
TRBJ2-7,.,TRBD2,TRBV4-2,TGTGCCAGCAGCCCCTTAGCGGGATCCACCTACGAGCAGTACTTC,CASSPLAGSTYEQYF
TRBJ1-1,.,TRBD1,TRBV5-8,TGTGCTAACACAGGGGGGAGAGGACACACTGAAGCTTTCTTT,CANTGGRGHTEAFF
TRBJ1-2,.,.,TRBV30,TGTGCCTGGAGTGTAACATATCTGGACTATGGCTACACCTTC,CAWSVTYLDYGYTF
TRBJ1-1,few,.,TRBV5-1,TGCGCCAGCAGCACAACTTCGGGGGGCATGAACACTGAAGCTTTCTTT,CASSTTSGGMNTEAFF
TRBJ1-5,few,TRBD1,TRBV3-1,TGTGCCAGCAGCTGGGGACAGGGGGCGAGGCAGCCCCAGCATTTT,CASSWGQGARQPQHF
TRBJ1-4,few,.,TRBV6-6,TGTGCCAGCAGTTACAGGGCGGATGAAAAACTGTTTTTT,CASSYRADEKLFF
TRBJ2-1,few,TRBD1,TRBV18,TGTGCCAGCTCGCCAGACAGGGATTCCTACAATGAGCAGTTCTTC,CASSPDRDSYNEQFF
TRBJ2-3,.,.,TRBV5-6,TGTGCCAGCAGCCCTCCAGGCTCCGGCACAGATACGCAGTATTTT,CASSPPGSGTDTQYF
TRBJ2-7,few,.,TRBV20-1,TGCAGTGCTTTCACGGGACCTACCCAATACGAGCAGTACTTC,CSAFTGPTQYEQYF
TRBJ2-1,few,.,TRBV12-3/TRBV12-4,TGTGCCAGCAGCCCCCTCGGGGTGAACAATGAGCAGTTCTTC,CASSPLGVNNEQFF
TRBJ2-1,many,TRBD2,TRBV7-2,TGTGCCAGCAGCTTAGGTGCTAGCGGGACCTACAATGAGCAGTTCTTC,CASSLGASGTYNEQFF
TRBJ2-5,.,.,TRBV19,TGTGCCAGTAGTATTCGGACGGAAGAAGAGACCCAGTACTTC,CASSIRTEEETQYF
TRBJ2-3,.,.,TRBV5-1,TGCGCCAGCAGCAGAGGGCAGGGTGCAGGAGATACGCAGTATTTT,CASSRGQGAGDTQYF
TRBJ2-6,many,TRBD1,TRBV18,TGTGCCAGCTCACCACGAACAGGGGCTCTCTCTGGGGCCAACGTCCTGACTTTC,CASSPRTGALSGANVLTF
TRBJ2-2,few,.,TRBV6-5,TGTGCCAGCAGTCCGTCTCTGGGGGGTACCGGGGAGCTGTTTTTT,CASSPSLGGTGELFF
TRBJ2-1,few,.,TRBV6-4,TGTGCCAGCAGTGACAATTCTAATGAGCAGTTCTTC,CASSDNSNEQFF
TRBJ1-3,.,.,TRBV7-9,TGTGCCAGCAGCTTAGCGTCGGGTAACCCCTCTGGAAACACCATATATTTT,CASSLASGNPSGNTIYF
TRBJ2-3,few,TRBD2,TRBV27,TGTGCCAGCAGTGCCCAGACTAGCGGGAGGGCCGCGCAGTATTTT,CASSAQTSGRAAQYF
TRBJ2-7,.,.,TRBV29-1,TGCAGCGTCGTAACCTACGAGCAGTACTTC,CSVVTYEQYF
TRBJ2-1,few,.,TRBV6-5,TGTGCCAGCAGTTACCTTGGGGCTGATGAGTTCTTC,CASSYLGADEFF
TRBJ2-7,many,.,TRBV12-3/TRBV12-4,TGTGCCAGCACCAAGGACCGGGTGTCCTACGAGCAGTACTTC,CASTKDRVSYEQYF
TRBJ2-2,.,.,TRBV5-1,TGCGCCAGCAGCCAGGGACTCGCCGGGGCCGGGGAGCTGTTTTTT,CASSQGLAGAGELFF
TRBJ2-1,.,TRBD2,TRBV5-1,TGCGCCAGCAGCTGGGGGGGTGGTGAGCAGTTCTTC,CASSWGGGEQFF
TRBJ2-2,few,.,TRBV5-1,TGCGCCAGCAGCTTGGAACGGCAGGACGGGGAGCTGTTTTTT,CASSLERQDGELFF